The clone carrying this T cell receptor (beta chain) was seen a handful of times. Trimming cost V 1 base and J 10 bases, with 16 bases left between them. This CDR3 contains 14 residues. CDR1 SGHDN and CDR2 FVKESK come from the germline V gene. These data belong to a study of tumor-infiltrating lymphocytes in primary liver carcinoma. Reverse transcription of approximately 520 ng total RNA with a constant-region primer produced TCR beta cDNA. Sequencing libraries for TCR beta derived from three nested multiplex PCR rounds that used slightly modified ARM-PCR. Rounds one and two of PCR, each of 10 cycles, were primed with TRBV1-TRBV30 forward primers and a C-beta reverse primer. Using its own MiXCR run on the multiplex PCR reads, TCRdb lists one record per CDR3 protein. This table holds about 310,000 distinct CDR3 sequences, 50% to 60% found once. Researchers drew blood RNA from unsorted whole blood and extracted germline DNA as well.

The receptor was derived from a woman in her thirties with primary liver carcinoma and hepatitis B virus infection. The chain has TRBV14 and TRBJ1-1; weak D call: TRBD1 (5 bases). Sample: peripheral blood. The CDR3 coding sequence is TGTGCCAGCAGCCAAGCCGGGGGTACGGGAAGAGCTTTCTTT. It translates to CASSQAGGTGRAFF.